The clone carrying this T cell receptor beta chain was seen a few times. The V end was cut by 4 bases, the J end by 2 bases, with 13 bases between. The CDR3 is made up of 15 amino acids. Germline V gives CDR1 SGHTA, CDR2 FQGTGA. The sample is drawn from a study of beta chain features in type 1 diabetes. The study reverse transcribed the entire isolated RNA, so it sequenced expressed TCRB transcripts. Clones were sequenced by immunoSEQ multiplex PCR, and TCRdb holds only the in-frame ones, with some missing. The sample includes 970,000 or so clones, under 20% of them seen just once. This receptor was obtained from a woman under 30 in good health. The chain is built from TRBV7-3 and TRBJ2-3, with D perhaps TRBD1 or TRBD2 (6 bases each). Sequenced material: naive CD4+ T cells from blood. CDR3: CASSSPGAATDTQYF. The CDR3 DNA reads TGTGCCAGCAGCTCCCCGGGGGCGGCCACAGATACGCAGTATTTT.